This T cell receptor (beta chain) was identified during a study of blood T cells in healthy people across ages. Study results and caveats: Among T cells, TCR beta diversity per million cells dropped roughly linearly as age rose.

The CDR3 spans 15 residues. Germline values: CDR1 MNHEY, CDR2 SVGEGT. Between the trimmed V and J ends, which lost 0 bases and 4 bases, there was a span of 10 bases. The authors ran a second PCR of 7 to 11 cycles using a sample-barcoded 5' primer and a J-beta primer mix. TCRdb used MiXCR to reprocess the 5' RACE reads, holding one entry per CDR3 protein. There are 1,500,000 or so distinct CDR3 sequences in the sample; around 59% occur only once, and about 6.7% lies in the top ten. As concerns this clonotype: Its specificity is unknown.

This TCR was recovered from a man aged 18 to 30 in good health. Sequences were obtained from blood. This sequence joins TRBV6-2 or TRBV6-3 and TRBJ1-5; D unresolved. The CDR3, as DNA: TGTGCCAGCAGTTACTCGATAGAACGGAATCAGCCCCAGCATTTT. This sequence encodes CASSYSIERNQPQHF.